This T cell receptor beta chain was observed in a study of glioma-infiltrating T cells. Study in general: Blood libraries targeted about 4- to 11-fold coverage of some 980,000 T cells.

Turning to this clonotype: Its antigen is not identified.

The V gene lost 1 base and the J gene lost 9 bases, with 19 bases spanning the gap. Germline V CDR1 and CDR2: PRHDT, FYEKMQ (reference sequence). The CDR3 has 16 residues. Study conclusions and caveats: A blood CDR3 motif signature was depleted in highly divergent patients.

Amplification of TCR alpha and beta CDR3 regions from RNA used iRepertoire nested multiplex PCR. One-step reverse transcription and amplification started from about 100-400 ng of tissue mRNA or PBMC total RNA. Each CDR3 protein gets one entry after TCRdb re-called the multiplex PCR reads with MiXCR. This table holds roughly 350,000 distinct CDR3 sequences, roughly two fifths found once. V and J are TRBV13 and TRBJ2-1, with a weak D call TRBD2 (5 bases). Sequences were obtained from glioma tissue, nonneoplastic brain tissue, or PBMCs (not recorded which). The receptor's source is a human donor with low-grade glioma or glioblastoma, undergoing nonglioma brain surgery, or in good health (not recorded which). CDR3 DNA: TGTGCCAGCAGCTTAGTCCAGGCATCGGGGTTACGTGAGCAGTTCTTC. This gives the protein CASSLVQASGLREQFF.